These 15 T cell receptor beta chains were all obtained from the same sample, sequenced in a study of blood T cell repertoires in COVID-19. Sequenced by immunoSEQ multiplex PCR; TCRdb stores in-frame clones only, minus some. Of under 200,000 clones listed, 79% are singletons. What was sequenced was peripheral blood. The receptors shown here come from an older woman with COVID-19, enrolled during active disease.

The chain has TRBV28 and TRBJ2-7; D is possibly TRBD2 (6 bases). Germline lookup yields CDR1 MDHEN and CDR2 SYDVKM. Trimming cost V 8 bases and J 5 bases, with 19 bases left between them. The length of the CDR3 is 14 residues. DNA of the CDR3: TGTGCCAGCGGCGAGACTAGATCAGATGACGAGCAGTACTTC. Amino acid sequence: CASGETRSDDEQYF.

This clone was seen many times. This chain joins TRBV3-1 (or the pseudogene TRBV3-2) and TRBJ2-1; 7 bases are a match to TRBD1. Per germline, CDR1 LGHDT and CDR2 YNNKEL (reference sequence). Germline trimming cut 9 bases from V and 3 bases from J; bases unmatched to any gene: 8. The CDR3 covers 14 residues. As DNA, the CDR3 is TGTGCCAGGACTCCTAGACAGGGCTACAATGAGCAGTTCTTC. This gives the protein CARTPRQGYNEQFF.

This CDR3 reads CASSRTSGGQETQYF. The CDR3 DNA sequence: TGTGCCAGCAGCCGGACTAGCGGGGGCCAAGAGACCCAGTACTTC. The genes are TRBV7-2 and TRBJ2-5, with TRBD2 identical over 13 bases. The CDR3 length is 15 residues. Trimming at V came to 5 bases and at J to 1 base, leaving 1 base not matched to a gene. The germline CDR1 and CDR2 sequences are SGHTA and FQGNSA.

The J gene is TRBJ2-4, the V gene TRBV19; 11 nucleotides agree with TRBD1. CDR1 and CDR2 (germline): LNHDA, SQIVND (reference sequence). This CDR3 has 15 residues. With V trimmed by 7 bases and J by 5 bases, 7 bases remained unmatched. The CDR3 protein is CASTPWGQGENIQYF. Written as DNA, the CDR3 is TGTGCCAGTACCCCCTGGGGACAGGGGGAAAACATTCAGTACTTC.

The gene calls are TRBV30 and TRBJ2-7; weak D call: TRBD1 (6 bases). Looked up from germline, CDR1 is GTSNPN and CDR2 is SVGIG (reference sequence). The CDR3 contains 12 residues. The V gene lost 4 bases and the J gene lost 2 bases, with 9 bases spanning the gap. This chain's CDR3 is CAWTRDTYEQYF. CDR3 DNA: TGTGCCTGGACCCGGGACACCTACGAGCAGTACTTC.

The genes are TRBV28 and TRBJ2-6; D may be TRBD2 (5 bases). The CDR3 has 16 residues. V was clipped by 6 bases and J by 0 bases, with 12 bases between them. From germline, CDR1 is MDHEN and CDR2 SYDVKM. CDR3 in DNA: TGTGCCAGCAGGCCCGGACGGGGCTCTGGGGCCAACGTCCTGACTTTC. Translation gives CASRPGRGSGANVLTF.

This sequence joins TRBV29-1 and TRBJ2-2, with 8 bases lining up with TRBD1. The CDR3 extends over 15 amino acids. Germline V gene lookup returns CDR1 SQVTM and CDR2 ANQGSEA. Trimming at V came to 5 bases and at J to 5 bases, leaving 10 bases not matched to a gene. CDR3 loop: CSVRFQGARTGELFF. In DNA form, the CDR3 reads TGCAGCGTTAGGTTTCAGGGGGCCCGAACCGGGGAGCTGTTTTTT.

CDR3 sequence (DNA): TGTGCCAGCAGCCGCAGGACAGGGGTGAACACTGAAGCTTTCTTT. Its translation: CASSRRTGVNTEAFF. V is TRBV7-8 and J is TRBJ1-1; 9 nucleotides match TRBD1. Looked up from germline, CDR1 is SGHVS and CDR2 is FQNEAQ. This CDR3 region has 15 residues. Germline trimming cut 5 bases from V and 0 bases from J; bases unmatched to any gene: 4.

CDR3 sequence: CASSQVDRETQYF. The CDR3 DNA is TGTGCCAGCTCACAAGTAGACAGGGAGACCCAGTACTTC. The V gene is TRBV18, the J gene TRBJ2-5; possible D gene TRBD1, 6 bases. The germline V gene encodes CDR1 KGHSH and CDR2 LQKENI. The length of the CDR3 is 13 residues. V dropped 4 bases and J dropped 5 bases, with 11 bases sitting between them.

This chain connects TRBV5-1 to TRBJ2-3; D gene ambiguous. Germline V CDR1 and CDR2: SGHRS, YFSETQ. The CDR3 sequence is 14 residues long. V gave up 0 bases and J gave up 2 bases, with 7 bases separating them. DNA for the CDR3: TGCGCCAGCAGCTTGGTTCCAAACACAGATACGCAGTATTTT. As protein: CASSLVPNTDTQYF.

This sequence joins TRBV5-1 and TRBJ1-1; TRBD1 matches at 9 bases. This CDR3 has 18 residues. V lost 2 bases to trimming and J lost 4 bases; unmatched junction nucleotides: 15. Germline loops: CDR1 SGHRS, CDR2 YFSETQ. The chain's CDR3 is CASSFRTGDFTGGTEAFF. The CDR3 DNA is TGCGCCAGCAGCTTTCGGACAGGGGATTTCACTGGTGGCACTGAAGCTTTCTTT.

This chain links TRBV7-3 with TRBJ1-6; TRBD1 matches 8 bases. The V gene end was trimmed by 0 bases and the J gene end by 5 bases; junction bases not matched to a gene: 0. The germline CDR1 and CDR2 sequences are SGHTA and FQGTGA. The CDR3 sequence is 15 residues long. The CDR3 spells CASSLTGQDNSPLHF. The CDR3, as DNA: TGTGCCAGCAGCTTAACGGGACAGGATAATTCACCCCTCCACTTT.

V is TRBV19 and J is TRBJ2-6; 8 nucleotides agree with TRBD1. The CDR3 length is 18 residues. The V gene's germline CDR1 is LNHDA and CDR2 SQIVND (reference sequence). Germline trimming cut 0 bases from V and 0 bases from J; bases unmatched to any gene: 4. The CDR3 loop reads CASSIEVTGGSGANVLTF. CDR3 coding DNA: TGTGCCAGTAGTATAGAGGTCACAGGGGGCTCTGGGGCCAACGTCCTGACTTTC.

The CDR3 DNA sequence: TGTGCCAGCAGTTTGGCGGGAGTAGGAGAGACCCAGTACTTC. It yields the protein CASSLAGVGETQYF. V usage is TRBV27 and J usage is TRBJ2-5; 7 positions agree with TRBD2. The trim removed 3 bases at V and 4 bases at J, leaving 5 bases unmatched. Per the germline V gene, CDR1 is MNHEY and CDR2 is SMNVEV (reference sequence). The CDR3 has 14 amino acids.

The chain is built from TRBV28 and TRBJ2-2; no reliable D call. Trimming left V 8 bases short and J 7 bases short, with 8 bases between. Germline V gene lookup returns CDR1 MDHEN and CDR2 SYDVKM. This CDR3 is 11 amino acids long. The CDR3 coding sequence is TGTGCCAGCTCTTCCTACGGGGAGCTGTTTTTT. Residues: CASSSYGELFF.